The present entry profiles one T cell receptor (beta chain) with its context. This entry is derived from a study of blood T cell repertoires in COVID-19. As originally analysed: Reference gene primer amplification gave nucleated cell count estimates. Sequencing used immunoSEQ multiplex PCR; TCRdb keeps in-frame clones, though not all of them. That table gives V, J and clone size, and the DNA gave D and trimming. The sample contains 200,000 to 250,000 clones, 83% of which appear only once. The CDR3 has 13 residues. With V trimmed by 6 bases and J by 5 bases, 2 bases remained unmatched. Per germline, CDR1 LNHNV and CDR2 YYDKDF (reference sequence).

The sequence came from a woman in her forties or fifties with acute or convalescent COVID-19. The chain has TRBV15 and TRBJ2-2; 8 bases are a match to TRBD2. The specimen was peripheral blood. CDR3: CATRASGTGELFF. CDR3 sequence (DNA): TGTGCCACCAGGGCTAGCGGGACCGGGGAGCTGTTTTTT. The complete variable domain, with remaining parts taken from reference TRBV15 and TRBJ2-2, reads DAMVIQNPRYQVTQFGKPVTLSCSQTLNHNVMYWYQQKSSQAPKLLFHYYDKDFNNEADTPDNFQSRRPNTSFCFLDIRSPGLGDTAMYLCATRASGTGELFFGEGSRLTVL.